The 32 T cell receptor beta chains given below trace back to one sample, sequenced in a study of shared clonotypes between healthy human individuals (TCRdb year 2020). Libraries were prepared through the immunoSEQ multiplex PCR assay. This is the immuneACCESS table as TCRdb keeps it, with only in-frame sequences that have V and J called. A part of the clones is gone; compared with another copy, unresolved V genes explain less than half, and the rest is unexplained. In all, the sample holds 700,000 or so clones, and 72% of those were seen once. The top ten constitute 1.5% to 2% of the sample. The sample comprised memory CD4+ T cells sorted from blood. This specimen's cell subset or site label, per the study, means: CD45RA-negative fraction. The receptors were sampled from a woman in her twenties or thirties in good health.

This clone was counted a few times. The chain couples TRBV6-1 to TRBJ1-5, with TRBD1 matching 8 bases. CDR3 size: 14 residues. Trimming at V came to 6 bases and at J to 6 bases, leaving 7 bases not matched to a gene. Germline assignment: CDR1 MNHNS and CDR2 SASEGT. This CDR3 is CASRSTGGFQPQHF. DNA of the CDR3: TGTGCCAGCAGGTCAACAGGGGGTTTTCAGCCCCAGCATTTT.

This clone has just a few counts. Possible read error: a much larger clone is one base away. The same CDR3 is also encoded by other DNA sequences in this sample. The chain recombines TRBV11-3 with TRBJ2-1; 11 bases line up with TRBD2. With V trimmed by 3 bases and J by 3 bases, 1 base remained unmatched. There are 15 residues in the CDR3. Per the germline V gene, CDR1 is SGHNT and CDR2 is YENEEA. The CDR3 here is CASSLGLADYNEQFF. The CDR3 nucleotides read TGTGCCAGCAGCTTGGGACTAGCGGACTACAATGAGCAGTTCTTC.

A single count supports this clone. The chain is built from TRBV5-1 and TRBJ2-1; 7 bases align to TRBD1. In germline, CDR1 is SGHRS, CDR2 YFSETQ. J gave up 5 bases and V 0 bases, and 2 bases lay outside the gene matches. The CDR3 is made up of 14 amino acids. The CDR3, as DNA: TGCGCCAGCAGCTTGGGGCAGGGGGACAATGAGCAGTTCTTC. It is translated as CASSLGQGDNEQFF.

This chain joins TRBV14 and TRBJ1-1, with 7 bases aligning to TRBD1. J gave up 5 bases and V 6 bases, and 6 bases lay outside the gene matches. Germline V gene sequence: CDR1 SGHDN, CDR2 FVKESK. The CDR3 consists of 13 residues. CDR3 DNA: TGTGCCAGCAGTTCGGACAGGACGACTGAAGCTTTCTTT. It yields the protein CASSSDRTTEAFF.

This clone was found once. In DNA form, the CDR3 reads TGCGCCAGCAGCCAAGTCATGCTCTTGGATACGCAGTATTTT. This translates into CASSQVMLLDTQYF. The chain carries TRBV4-1 and TRBJ2-3; unclear D gene. Germline loops: CDR1 MGHRA, CDR2 YSYEKL. CDR3 size: 14 residues. Trimming removed 1 base from V and 6 bases from J, with 11 bases in between.

This clone has just one count. The genes are TRBV6-4 and TRBJ1-1, with D perhaps TRBD1 (6 bases). The CDR3 runs to 14 residues. Trimming took off 4 bases at V and 1 base at J, with 10 bases between the two ends. Germline V gene lookup returns CDR1 MRHNA and CDR2 SNTAGT. The CDR3 is CASSAEGENTEAFF. The DNA for the CDR3 is TGTGCCAGCAGTGCGGAGGGGGAGAACACTGAAGCTTTCTTT.

The chain joins TRBV6-1 to TRBJ2-7; 7 bases are shared with TRBD1. CDR3 length equals 16 residues. V trimming: 0 bases; J trimming: 2 bases; junction bases outside the gene matches: 7. Germline values: CDR1 MNHNS, CDR2 SASEGT. The CDR3, as DNA: TGTGCCAGCAGTGAAGCCCGGACAGGTGCCCCCTACGAGCAGTACTTC. Residues: CASSEARTGAPYEQYF.

The chain couples TRBV6-1 to TRBJ2-6; D not certain. V lost 4 bases, J lost 2 bases, and 3 bases lay in between. Germline loops: CDR1 MNHNS, CDR2 SASEGT. This CDR3 spans 13 amino acids. The CDR3 region has the DNA TGTGCCAGCAGTGTGGCTGGGGCCAACGTCCTGACTTTC. The encoded protein is CASSVAGANVLTF.

The CDR3 DNA sequence: TGTGCCAGCAGCTTAGCGGGCTCCCTTTGGGCAGGCTACACCTTC. Its protein product is CASSLAGSLWAGYTF. V usage is TRBV11-2 and J usage is TRBJ1-2; D not resolved. Germline V gene data show CDR1 as SGHAT and CDR2 as FQNNGV. The CDR3 totals 15 residues. Trimming stripped 1 base from V and 8 bases from J, with 17 bases between.

The chain carries TRBV10-3 and TRBJ2-2, with unresolved D. The CDR3 spans 15 residues. With 3 bases removed from V and 3 bases from J, the gap between germline ends came to 11 bases. CDR1 and CDR2 from the germline V gene are ENHRY and SYGVKD. CDR3 sequence reads: CAISETETYTGELFF. The CDR3 coding sequence is TGTGCCATCAGTGAAACAGAAACATACACCGGGGAGCTGTTTTTT.

The genes are TRBV15 and TRBJ2-7; tentative D call: TRBD1 (5 bases). Between the trimmed V and J ends, which lost 2 bases and 2 bases, there was a span of 16 bases. This CDR3 region has 16 residues. CDR1 is LNHNV and CDR2 is YYDKDF in the germline V gene (reference sequence). CDR3 DNA: TGTGCCACCAGCAGACCACCCCCCGCAGGGCCCTACGAGCAGTACTTC. Amino acid sequence: CATSRPPPAGPYEQYF.

V and J are TRBV29-1 and TRBJ1-1, with D perhaps TRBD1 (5 bases). The CDR3 is 10 residues long. V was trimmed by 3 bases and J by 11 bases, leaving 10 bases between them. Germline V gene lookup returns CDR1 SQVTM and CDR2 ANQGSEA. CDR3 in DNA: TGCAGCGTTGAGAGACCAGGGGCTTTCTTT. Translation gives CSVERPGAFF.

This sequence joins TRBV4-1 and TRBJ2-3, with D tentatively TRBD2 (6 bases). Germline assignment: CDR1 MGHRA and CDR2 YSYEKL. V shed 3 bases and J shed 0 bases, with 10 bases lying between them. The CDR3 has 15 amino acids. CDR3 nucleotide sequence: TGCGCCAGCAGCCATTATGGGGGGAGCACAGATACGCAGTATTTT. Translated: CASSHYGGSTDTQYF.

This chain connects TRBV5-6 to TRBJ2-4, with a weak D call TRBD2 (5 bases). The CDR3 has 16 residues. With 4 bases removed from V and 1 base from J, the gap between germline ends came to 15 bases. The germline V gene has CDR1 SGHDT and CDR2 YYEEEE. The CDR3 is CASSRYAGGAKNIQYF. The CDR3 nucleotides are TGTGCCAGCAGCCGGTACGCGGGCGGGGCCAAAAACATTCAGTACTTC.

CDR3 DNA sequence: TGTGCCAGCTCAAGTCGGGCAGAGAGCTCTGGAAACACCATATATTTT. It yields the protein CASSSRAESSGNTIYF. The chain combines TRBV18 with TRBJ1-3; the D is unclear. Germline V gives CDR1 KGHSH, CDR2 LQKENI. The CDR3 runs to 16 residues. The ends were cut back, 5 bases at V and 0 bases at J, with 14 bases in the middle.

This clone appeared a few times. Other DNA sequences within the sample encode an identical CDR3. This chain links TRBV29-1 with TRBJ2-7; the match to TRBD1 covers 10 bases. The V segment lost 6 bases and the J segment 3 bases; nucleotides outside the gene matches: 2. Germline assignment: CDR1 SQVTM and CDR2 ANQGSEA. This CDR3 has 12 amino acids. The CDR3 sequence: CSVGQGIYEQYF. CDR3 bases: TGCAGCGTGGGACAGGGGATCTACGAGCAGTACTTC.

The chain joins TRBV6-6 to TRBJ1-5; 11 bases are shared with TRBD1. Germline CDR1 MNHNY, CDR2 SVGAGI (reference sequence). The CDR3 sequence is 16 residues long. J was trimmed by 2 bases and V by 7 bases; bases with no gene match: 7. CDR3 sequence reads: CASTIQGQGGNQPQHF. CDR3 coding DNA: TGTGCCAGCACCATCCAGGGACAGGGGGGCAATCAGCCCCAGCATTTT.

This clone was recorded once. The chain is built from TRBV28 and TRBJ1-4, with D tentatively TRBD1 (5 bases). The germline CDR1 and CDR2 sequences are MDHEN and SYDVKM. V gave up 6 bases and J gave up 3 bases, with 11 bases separating them. This CDR3 is built from 14 residues. The CDR3, as DNA: TGTGCCAGCAGCTTGGGGGACGCTAATGAAAAACTGTTTTTT. It specifies CASSLGDANEKLFF.

The chain has TRBV28 and TRBJ2-7; the match to TRBD1 covers 9 bases. J lost 2 bases, V lost 6 bases, and 11 bases had no gene match. The germline V gene has CDR1 MDHEN and CDR2 SYDVKM. The CDR3 length is 16 residues. As DNA, the CDR3 is TGTGCCAGCAGATCGCCCCCGGGACAGGGAGCCTACGAGCAGTACTTC. Amino acids: CASRSPPGQGAYEQYF.

The J gene is TRBJ2-1, the V gene TRBV18; unclear D gene. The V gene's germline CDR1 is KGHSH and CDR2 LQKENI. This CDR3 is built from 15 residues. V was clipped by 3 bases and J by 6 bases, with 15 bases between them. The CDR3: CASSPERTKINEQFF. CDR3 coding DNA: TGTGCCAGCTCACCCGAGAGAACGAAGATCAATGAGCAGTTCTTC.

The rearrangement links TRBV5-1 to TRBJ2-1, with 10 nucleotides matching TRBD2. V shed 0 bases, J shed 7 bases, and the junction held 10 bases outside the gene matches. This CDR3 is 17 amino acids long. CDR1 SGHRS and CDR2 YFSETQ come from the germline V gene. CDR3 sequence (DNA): TGCGCCAGCAGCTTGGGTCTAGCGGGAGTTACTGTGAATGAGCAGTTCTTC. It yields the protein CASSLGLAGVTVNEQFF. The full variable domain, completed using reference TRBV5-1 and TRBJ2-1, is KAGVTQTPRYLIKTRGQQVTLSCSPISGHRSVSWYQQTPGQGLQFLFEYFSETQRNKGNFPGRFSGRQFSNSRSEMNVSTLELGDSALYLCASSLGLAGVTVNEQFFGPGTRLTVL.

V is TRBV9 and J is TRBJ2-6; 9 positions agree with TRBD2. CDR1 is SGDLS, CDR2 YYNGEE, per germline. After removal of 0 bases from V and 4 bases from J, the junction contained 11 bases not matched to a gene. This CDR3 spans 19 amino acids. CDR3 nucleotide sequence: TGTGCCAGCAGCGTAGGCGGCGGGAGGGGCACCGGAGGGGCCAACGTCCTGACTTTC. Its translation: CASSVGGGRGTGGANVLTF.

This chain links TRBV29-1 with TRBJ1-1; D is perhaps TRBD1 (5 bases). Germline-derived CDR1 and CDR2 are SQVTM and ANQGSEA. The V gene lost 5 bases and the J gene lost 4 bases, with 20 bases spanning the gap. The CDR3 is made up of 15 amino acids. The CDR3 is CSVKGVGDGGTEAFF. The CDR3 coding sequence is TGCAGCGTTAAAGGGGTGGGGGATGGGGGCACTGAAGCTTTCTTT.

As for this clone: In the same sample, other DNA sequences code for this CDR3. This rearrangement joins TRBV5-1 to TRBJ2-1; possibly TRBD2 for D (6 bases). CDR3 length: 15 residues. Germline V gene data show CDR1 as SGHRS and CDR2 as YFSETQ. Trimming pared 1 base from V and 4 bases from J, leaving 12 bases between. CDR3 DNA: TGCGCCAGCAGCTTGAGTAGCGGTGGGTACAATGAGCAGTTCTTC. This gives the protein CASSLSSGGYNEQFF.

This clone turned up a few times. The chain links TRBV13 to TRBJ1-3; 7 bases are shared with TRBD1. The junction had 6 bases not matched to a gene; V was cut back by 3 bases and J by 4 bases. CDR3 length equals 15 residues. Per the germline V gene, CDR1 is PRHDT and CDR2 is FYEKMQ (reference sequence). CDR3 sequence reads: CASSFRQGGGNTIYF. CDR3 DNA sequence: TGTGCCAGCAGCTTCCGGCAAGGGGGCGGAAACACCATATATTTT.

This clone came up many times. V is TRBV11-3 and J is TRBJ2-1, with 8 bases matching TRBD1. The CDR3 is made up of 16 amino acids. Germline CDR1 and CDR2: SGHNT and YENEEA. The V segment lost 3 bases and the J segment 1 base; nucleotides outside the gene matches: 5. For the CDR3, the DNA is TGTGCCAGCAGCTTCGGCGGACAGGGATCCTACAATGAGCAGTTCTTC. This gives the protein CASSFGGQGSYNEQFF.

The table lists this clone with many counts. The CDR3 nucleotides read TGTGCCAGCAGCTTCGGGAAAGGGAACGAGCAGTACTTC. It encodes CASSFGKGNEQYF. The rearrangement joins TRBV11-3 to TRBJ2-7; TRBD2 might be the D (5 bases). The CDR3 is 13 residues long. In germline, CDR1 is SGHNT, CDR2 YENEEA. V lost 3 bases, J lost 5 bases, and 11 bases lay in between.

The chain employs TRBV5-1 and TRBJ2-7; weak D call: TRBD1 (6 bases). This CDR3 has 15 amino acids. V was trimmed by 3 bases and J by 1 base, leaving 14 bases between them. Germline V CDR1 and CDR2: SGHRS, YFSETQ. This CDR3 is CASSWGAGESYEQYF. DNA for the CDR3: TGCGCCAGCAGCTGGGGCGCAGGGGAATCCTACGAGCAGTACTTC.

The CDR3 loop is CASGTYGLYEQYF. The CDR3 DNA reads TGTGCCAGCGGTACGTACGGGCTATACGAGCAGTACTTC. The chain has TRBV28 and TRBJ2-7; D ambiguous. Germline CDR1 MDHEN, CDR2 SYDVKM. Deletions cut 8 bases from V and 4 bases from J, with 15 bases between. The CDR3 loop spans 13 amino acids.

This clone occurred once. The chain is built from TRBV14 and TRBJ2-5; TRBD2 might be the D (5 bases). CDR1 SGHDN and CDR2 FVKESK come from the germline V gene. V lost 6 bases to trimming and J lost 7 bases, with 18 bases between them. The CDR3 spans 14 residues. Written as DNA, the CDR3 is TGTGCCAGCAGTCTGGACTTACTTTCGGGGACCCAGTACTTC. Translating gives CASSLDLLSGTQYF.

V usage is TRBV4-1 and J usage is TRBJ1-5; D remains unclear. The CDR3 covers 15 residues. Between the trimmed V and J ends, which lost 4 bases and 1 base, there was a span of 11 bases. Per germline, CDR1 MGHRA and CDR2 YSYEKL. The CDR3 is CASSPIGKSNQPQHF. In DNA, the CDR3 is TGCGCCAGCAGCCCCATAGGAAAAAGCAATCAGCCCCAGCATTTT.

The chain is built from TRBV6-5 and TRBJ2-1; TRBD2 might be the D (5 bases). This CDR3 is 14 amino acids long. The germline V gene has CDR1 MNHEY and CDR2 SVGAGI. The V gene lost 6 bases and the J gene lost 2 bases, with 11 bases spanning the gap. CDR3 nucleotides: TGTGCCAGCAGACGGACTTCTACCTACAATGAGCAGTTCTTC. This codes for CASRRTSTYNEQFF.